This TCR beta chain was captured by sequencing in a study of cytomegalovirus exposure and HLA in healthy donors. Primers: 60 Vbeta forward and 13 Jbeta reverse. Measured with immunoSEQ multiplex PCR; TCRdb has only the in-frame clones, and not every one. The table records 95,000 to 100,000 clones, around 74% of them present only once. CDR1 LNHNV and CDR2 YYDKDF come from the germline V gene (reference sequence). The CDR3 contains 16 residues. V was clipped by 5 bases and J by 0 bases; unmatched bases: 3. The V call is TRBV15, the J call TRBJ1-4; 10 nucleotides match TRBD1. Input material: PBMCs. The receptor's source is a woman aged 40 to 49 in good health and CMV-seronegative. The CDR3 spells CATSGGTGATNEKLFF. As DNA, the CDR3 is TGTGCCACCAGCGGTGGGACAGGGGCAACTAATGAAAAACTGTTTTTT.